Each of the 7 T cell receptor beta chains below was sequenced from the same sample in a study of blood T cell repertoires in COVID-19. The table came from immunoSEQ multiplex PCR; TCRdb's copy has only in-frame clones and leaves some out. The sample shows 250,000 to 300,000 clones, roughly 90% of them seen only once. Material for sequencing was PBMCs or T cells enriched from blood (not recorded which). The receptors derive from a woman in her 30s who had recovered from COVID-19.

The J gene is TRBJ1-2, the V gene TRBV7-2; D unclear. The CDR3 consists of 12 residues. The V gene's germline CDR1 is SGHTA and CDR2 FQGNSA. V gave up 3 bases and J gave up 6 bases, with 8 bases separating them. Written as DNA, the CDR3 is TGTGCCAGCAGCTTCGACTGGGATGGCTACACCTTC. Protein: CASSFDWDGYTF.

This chain uses TRBV28 with TRBJ2-5, with D possibly TRBD1 on 6 matching bases. V dropped 9 bases and J dropped 2 bases, with 16 bases sitting between them. Germline CDR1 MDHEN, CDR2 SYDVKM. This CDR3 region has 14 residues. The CDR3 loop reads CASDPGDRQETQYF. Written as DNA, the CDR3 is TGTGCCAGTGACCCAGGGGACCGTCAAGAGACCCAGTACTTC. The full variable domain, rest sourced from reference TRBV28 and TRBJ2-5, is DVKVTQSSRYLVKRTGEKVFLECVQDMDHENMFWYRQDPGLGLRLIYFSYDVKMKEKGDIPEGYSVSREKKERFSLILESASTNQTSMYLCASDPGDRQETQYFGPGTRLLVL.

This clone appeared once. The chain links TRBV28 to TRBJ1-1; D is uncertain. The germline CDR1 and CDR2 sequences are MDHEN and SYDVKM. CDR3 length: 11 residues. V gave up 6 bases and J gave up 4 bases, with 6 bases separating them. CDR3 bases: TGTGCCAGCAGGACTGGCACTGAAGCTTTCTTT. Translating it yields CASRTGTEAFF.

In this sample, this clone turned up once. The chain couples TRBV5-4 to TRBJ2-1, with a tentative D call TRBD2 (7 bases). V was trimmed by 0 bases and J by 2 bases, leaving 12 bases between them. Germline CDR1 and CDR2: SGHNT and YYREEE (reference sequence). This CDR3 has 16 residues. CDR3 coding DNA: TGTGCCAGCAGCTTGGGTGGGGGGGCCGCCTACAATGAGCAGTTCTTC. It encodes CASSLGGGAAYNEQFF.

This chain links TRBV5-1 with TRBJ1-2; no definite D call. Trimming removed 4 bases at V and 7 bases at J, with 17 bases between. Germline V gives CDR1 SGHRS, CDR2 YFSETQ. The CDR3 covers 14 residues. The chain's CDR3 is CASSPPDLVAGYTF. The CDR3 bases are TGCGCCAGCAGCCCCCCAGACCTTGTAGCTGGCTACACCTTC.

The chain is built from TRBV12-3 or TRBV12-4 and TRBJ1-2; the D is unclear. The V gene lost 6 bases and the J gene lost 5 bases, with 13 bases spanning the gap. The CDR3 has 13 residues. The CDR3 DNA sequence: TGTGCCAGCAGCCCCGGCACTATGTATGGCTACACCTTC. Translation: CASSPGTMYGYTF.

The V call is TRBV27, the J call TRBJ1-6; D remains ambiguous. The CDR3 covers 15 residues. Germline lookup yields CDR1 MNHEY and CDR2 SMNVEV (reference sequence). V lost 2 bases and J 0 bases, leaving 5 bases between the germline ends. The CDR3 spells CASSLGSSYNSPLHF. CDR3 bases: TGTGCCAGCAGTTTAGGGAGCTCCTATAATTCACCCCTCCACTTT.